The 32 T cell receptor beta chains reported below all come from one sample, sequenced in a study of blood T cell repertoires in COVID-19. The assay was immunoSEQ multiplex PCR, and TCRdb's table has in-frame clones only and misses some. Here the sample spans tens of thousands of clones, about 90% being singletons. The sequencing sample was made of peripheral blood. The receptors were sampled from an older man with acute or convalescent COVID-19.

The table lists this clone with a few counts. The V and J genes are TRBV21-1 and TRBJ1-6; no check of the table's D call, TRBD1, against the DNA was made. TRBV21-1 is classified as a pseudogene. This CDR3 contains 19 residues. Written as DNA, the CDR3 is TGTGCCAGCAGCAAACCCTCTTGCAGGGGCAGCTCCTATAATTCACCCCTCCACTTT. Encoded protein: CASSKPSCRGSSYNSPLHF.

The chain combines TRBV11-2 with TRBJ1-6, with D possibly TRBD1 on 6 matching bases. Per germline, CDR1 SGHAT and CDR2 FQNNGV. The CDR3 contains 16 residues. With 0 bases removed from V and 6 bases from J, the gap between germline ends came to 12 bases. Here the CDR3 DNA reads TGTGCCAGCAGCTTAGATTACAGGGCCGCTAATTCACCCCTCCACTTT. Protein product: CASSLDYRAANSPLHF.

V is TRBV11-2 and J is TRBJ1-3, with D possibly being TRBD1 (5 bases). Germline CDR1 SGHAT, CDR2 FQNNGV. Trimming pared 1 base from V and 2 bases from J, leaving 9 bases between. This CDR3 region has 15 residues. The CDR3 protein is CASSLGPGAGNTIYF. Written as DNA, the CDR3 is TGTGCCAGCAGCTTAGGCCCGGGGGCTGGAAACACCATATATTTT.

The rearrangement joins TRBV18 to TRBJ1-5, with TRBD1 as a possible D gene (5 bases). The CDR3 contains 13 residues. Germline V CDR1 and CDR2: KGHSH, LQKENI. The V end lost 8 bases, the J end lost 4 bases, and 12 bases lay between the germline ends. CDR3 sequence reads: CASRSDRNQPQHF. In DNA form, the CDR3 reads TGTGCCAGCCGAAGTGACAGAAATCAGCCCCAGCATTTT.

The chain carries TRBV12-3 or TRBV12-4 and TRBJ1-5, with TRBD1 as a possible D gene (6 bases). This CDR3 is 13 amino acids long. Trimming removed 6 bases at V and 4 bases at J, with 10 bases between. For the CDR3, the DNA is TGTGCCAGCAGGAGGGGGAGAAATCAGCCCCAGCATTTT. Translated, it gives CASRRGRNQPQHF.

Comment on this clone: Other nucleotide sequences from this sample produce the same CDR3. V and J are TRBV18 and TRBJ1-1; no definite D call. V was trimmed by 2 bases and J by 3 bases, leaving 7 bases between them. Germline CDR1 KGHSH, CDR2 LQKENI. This CDR3 is built from 13 residues. CDR3 nucleotide sequence: TGTGCCAGCTCACCAGGGCAGGACACTGAAGCTTTCTTT. Translating gives CASSPGQDTEAFF.

This sequence joins TRBV19 and TRBJ1-2; TRBD1 might be the D (5 bases). V was clipped by 0 bases and J by 1 base, with 9 bases between them. The CDR3 is made up of 15 amino acids. CDR1 and CDR2 from the germline V gene are LNHDA and SQIVND (reference sequence). The CDR3 DNA reads TGTGCCAGTAGTATAGATGGACATGTTAACTATGGCTACACCTTC. It is translated as CASSIDGHVNYGYTF.

The chain combines TRBV6-1 with TRBJ1-2; 7 nucleotides line up with TRBD1. With 2 bases clipped from V and 4 bases from J, the junction kept 10 bases outside the gene matches. CDR1 and CDR2 (germline): MNHNS, SASEGT. The CDR3 has 16 residues. This CDR3 is CASSENLRDSPYGYTF. In nucleotides, the CDR3 is TGTGCCAGCAGTGAAAATCTCCGGGACAGCCCCTATGGCTACACCTTC.

This chain connects TRBV2 to TRBJ1-1, with a weak D call TRBD1 (6 bases). The CDR3 covers 13 residues. Per the germline V gene, CDR1 is SNHLY and CDR2 is FYNNEI. Trimming removed 8 bases from V and 0 bases from J, with 10 bases in between. The CDR3 loop is CASGDKMNTEAFF. The DNA for the CDR3 is TGTGCCAGCGGGGACAAGATGAACACTGAAGCTTTCTTT.

V usage is TRBV4-1 and J usage is TRBJ2-2; the D gene is possibly TRBD1 (5 bases). The CDR3 runs 18 residues. Between the trimmed V and J ends, which lost 1 base and 2 bases, there was a span of 17 bases. Per the germline V gene, CDR1 is MGHRA and CDR2 is YSYEKL. CDR3 amino acids: CASSQGGAAGPNTGELFF. CDR3 coding DNA: TGCGCCAGCAGCCAAGGGGGCGCGGCAGGGCCTAACACCGGGGAGCTGTTTTTT.

V is TRBV6-5 and J is TRBJ2-7; 7 nucleotides align to TRBD1. Germline V lookup: CDR1 MNHEY, CDR2 SVGAGI. The V segment lost 7 bases and the J segment 3 bases; nucleotides outside the gene matches: 12. This CDR3 comprises 15 residues. This CDR3 is CASNPRPPGGYEQYF. CDR3 bases: TGTGCCAGCAACCCCCGTCCCCCAGGGGGCTACGAGCAGTACTTC.

The DNA for the CDR3 is TGTGCCAGTAGTATCCAGGGCCTCAACACCGGGGAGCTGTTTTTT. Encoded protein: CASSIQGLNTGELFF. V is TRBV19 and J is TRBJ2-2, with D possibly TRBD1 on 5 matching bases. This CDR3 has 15 residues. Germline values: CDR1 LNHDA, CDR2 SQIVND (reference sequence). V lost 3 bases, J lost 2 bases, and 10 bases lay in between.

The chain employs TRBV27 and TRBJ2-5; 9 nucleotides match TRBD2. Looked up from germline, CDR1 is MNHEY and CDR2 is SMNVEV (reference sequence). V lost 4 bases and J lost 3; bases outside the gene matches: 12. The CDR3 length is 17 residues. CDR3: CASSWRGLAGDEETQYF. Here the CDR3 DNA reads TGTGCCAGCAGTTGGAGGGGGTTAGCGGGGGATGAAGAGACCCAGTACTTC.

The chain joins TRBV7-7 to TRBJ2-2; D might be TRBD2 (6 bases). CDR1 SSHAT and CDR2 FNYEAQ come from the germline V gene (reference sequence). The CDR3 has 14 amino acids. The V and J ends lost 4 bases and 7 bases respectively, with 13 bases between them. The DNA of the CDR3 is TGTGCCAGCAGCTCGGGAGCGGGCAGCGGGGAGCTGTTTTTT. It encodes CASSSGAGSGELFF.

The chain combines TRBV11-2 with TRBJ2-7, with D unresolved. Trimming took off 1 base at V and 1 base at J, with 5 bases between the two ends. CDR3 length: 13 residues. Per the germline V gene, CDR1 is SGHAT and CDR2 is FQNNGV. Here the CDR3 DNA reads TGTGCCAGCAGCTTAGCGGGTTCCTACGAGCAGTACTTC. Its protein is CASSLAGSYEQYF. The full variable domain, in which reference TRBV11-2 and TRBJ2-7 provide the parts outside the CDR3, is EAGVAQSPRYKIIEKRQSVAFWCNPISGHATLYWYQQILGQGPKLLIQFQNNGVVDDSQLPKDRFSAERLKGVDSTLKIQPAKLEDSAVYLCASSLAGSYEQYFGPGTRLTVT.

The chain uses TRBV5-1 and TRBJ1-1, with 7 bases matching TRBD1. The CDR3 has 14 residues. Losses at the gene ends were 4 bases for V and 1 base for J; bases not matched to a gene: 4. The germline CDR1 and CDR2 sequences are SGHRS and YFSETQ. The CDR3 region is CASSTGTENTEAFF. The CDR3 coding sequence is TGCGCCAGCAGCACCGGGACAGAGAACACTGAAGCTTTCTTT. The full variable domain, in which reference TRBV5-1 and TRBJ1-1 provide the parts outside the CDR3, is KAGVTQTPRYLIKTRGQQVTLSCSPISGHRSVSWYQQTPGQGLQFLFEYFSETQRNKGNFPGRFSGRQFSNSRSEMNVSTLELGDSALYLCASSTGTENTEAFFGQGTRLTVV.

The rearrangement joins TRBV5-1 to TRBJ2-6, with 10 bases aligning to TRBD1. Per germline, CDR1 SGHRS and CDR2 YFSETQ. Trimming took 4 bases from V and 0 from J; bases not matched to a gene: 7. CDR3 length: 18 amino acids. The CDR3 region is CASSRRDRGRSGANVLTF. CDR3 nucleotides: TGCGCCAGCAGCCGCCGGGACAGGGGACGCTCTGGGGCCAACGTCCTGACTTTC. Full variable domain (remainder filled in from reference TRBV5-1 and TRBJ2-6): KAGVTQTPRYLIKTRGQQVTLSCSPISGHRSVSWYQQTPGQGLQFLFEYFSETQRNKGNFPGRFSGRQFSNSRSEMNVSTLELGDSALYLCASSRRDRGRSGANVLTFGAGSRLTVL.

About this clone: Other DNA sequences from this sample encode an identical CDR3 as well. V gene TRBV7-2 combines with J gene TRBJ1-4, with 8 nucleotides matching TRBD1. Germline CDR1 is SGHTA and CDR2 is FQGNSA. The CDR3 contains 16 residues. Trimming took 0 bases from V and 0 from J; bases not matched to a gene: 0. The CDR3 reads CASSLATGATNEKLFF. CDR3 DNA: TGTGCCAGCAGCTTAGCGACAGGGGCAACTAATGAAAAACTGTTTTTT.

The rearrangement links TRBV5-4 to TRBJ2-2, with unresolved D. Trimming stripped 0 bases from V and 5 bases from J, with 14 bases between. CDR3 length equals 16 residues. Germline values: CDR1 SGHNT, CDR2 YYREEE (reference sequence). CDR3 nucleotide sequence: TGTGCCAGCAGCTTGGAACCGAGCGCAAGAACCGGGGAGCTGTTTTTT. It codes for CASSLEPSARTGELFF.

The chain has TRBV5-4 and TRBJ2-3; no clear D gene. The CDR3 totals 16 residues. V was pared by 2 bases and J by 5 bases, with 18 bases between. Germline V gene lookup returns CDR1 SGHNT and CDR2 YYREEE (reference sequence). CDR3 in amino acids: CASSFPPGTYRDTQYF. In DNA form, the CDR3 reads TGTGCCAGCAGCTTCCCGCCAGGTACTTATCGAGATACGCAGTATTTT.

The rearrangement uses TRBV5-4 and TRBJ2-3, with 13 bases identical to TRBD2. CDR1 is SGHNT, CDR2 YYREEE, per germline (reference sequence). This CDR3 region has 16 residues. V was clipped by 4 bases and J by 3 bases; unmatched bases: 5. The CDR3: CASSHGTSGVTDTQYF. CDR3 sequence (DNA): TGTGCCAGCAGCCACGGGACTAGCGGGGTGACAGATACGCAGTATTTT.

V and J are TRBV7-2 and TRBJ2-5; TRBD1 matches 7 bases. Germline CDR1 is SGHTA and CDR2 is FQGNSA. V lost 4 bases to trimming and J lost 1 base; unmatched junction nucleotides: 3. This CDR3 has 14 residues. CDR3 nucleotides: TGTGCCAGCAGCTCACAGGGGACCCAAGAGACCCAGTACTTC. Translating gives CASSSQGTQETQYF.

This chain connects TRBV9 to TRBJ2-2, with TRBD1 matching over 10 bases. Per germline, CDR1 SGDLS and CDR2 YYNGEE. V trimming: 2 bases; J trimming: 6 bases; junction bases outside the gene matches: 1. The CDR3 is made up of 14 amino acids. CDR3 DNA: TGTGCCAGCAGCGTGGGACAGGGGCCCGGGGAGCTGTTTTTT. Translation: CASSVGQGPGELFF.

The J gene is TRBJ2-1, the V gene TRBV5-1, with TRBD2 matching 10 bases. This CDR3 region has 16 residues. Unmatched junction bases numbered 6, after V lost 0 bases and J lost 6 bases. Per germline, CDR1 SGHRS and CDR2 YFSETQ. The DNA of the CDR3 is TGCGCCAGCAGCTTGGAATTAGCGGGGGGTATCAATGAGCAGTTCTTC. It specifies CASSLELAGGINEQFF. Variable domain in full (rest from reference TRBV5-1 and TRBJ2-1): KAGVTQTPRYLIKTRGQQVTLSCSPISGHRSVSWYQQTPGQGLQFLFEYFSETQRNKGNFPGRFSGRQFSNSRSEMNVSTLELGDSALYLCASSLELAGGINEQFFGPGTRLTVL.

This rearrangement joins TRBV10-3 to TRBJ1-2, with TRBD1 matching 7 bases. In germline, CDR1 is ENHRY, CDR2 SYGVKD. Trimming took 9 bases from V and 5 from J; bases not matched to a gene: 9. The CDR3 length is 13 residues. The CDR3 coding sequence is TGTGCCATTTCTCCGGGACAGAGATATGGCTACACCTTC. This encodes CAISPGQRYGYTF.

A few counts support this clone. The CDR3 region is CSVEDLGGNTIYF. CDR3 coding DNA: TGCAGCGTTGAAGATCTGGGAGGGAACACCATATATTTT. This rearrangement joins TRBV29-1 to TRBJ1-3; D ambiguous. CDR3 length: 13 residues. V was clipped by 0 bases and J by 7 bases, with 10 bases between them. From germline, CDR1 is SQVTM and CDR2 ANQGSEA.

This clone is a singleton in its sample. CDR3 DNA sequence: TGTGCCAGCAGCTTACAGGGGGCCACCGGGGAGCTGTTTTTT. Translation: CASSLQGATGELFF. This chain uses TRBV7-3 with TRBJ2-2, with 8 bases matching TRBD1. The CDR3 length is 14 residues. Germline loops: CDR1 SGHTA, CDR2 FQGTGA. Losses at the gene ends were 2 bases for V and 4 bases for J; bases not matched to a gene: 0. The full variable domain, with the rest looked up from reference TRBV7-3 and TRBJ2-2, is GAGVSQTPSNKVTEKGKYVELRCDPISGHTALYWYRQSLGQGPEFLIYFQGTGAADDSGLPNDRFFAVRPEGSVSTLKIQRTERGDSAVYLCASSLQGATGELFFGEGSRLTVL.

This sequence joins TRBV30 and TRBJ1-1, with D possibly being TRBD1 (6 bases). Germline V gene sequence: CDR1 GTSNPN, CDR2 SVGIG (reference sequence). V shed 2 bases and J shed 2 bases, with 15 bases lying between them. The CDR3 is 15 residues long. The CDR3 is CAWSPIDRINTEAFF. CDR3 sequence (DNA): TGTGCCTGGAGTCCCATAGACAGGATCAACACTGAAGCTTTCTTT.

The V and J genes are TRBV6-6 and TRBJ2-1, with TRBD1 identical over 8 bases. The CDR3 covers 16 residues. V was pared by 5 bases and J by 4 bases, with 10 bases of the junction left unmatched. From germline, CDR1 is MNHNY and CDR2 SVGAGI (reference sequence). The CDR3, as DNA: TGTGCCAGCAGTCGACTCTCAGGGGGCTCTTACAATGAGCAGTTCTTC. Residues: CASSRLSGGSYNEQFF.

The chain is built from TRBV7-8 and TRBJ2-1, with 7 bases that match TRBD2. The J segment lost 4 bases and the V segment lost 5 bases, leaving 8 bases of the junction unmatched. The CDR3 runs 15 residues. CDR1 and CDR2 from the germline V gene are SGHVS and FQNEAQ. The CDR3 protein is CASSLGEGLYNEQFF. The CDR3 nucleotides read TGTGCCAGCAGCCTAGGGGAGGGGCTTTACAATGAGCAGTTCTTC.

This chain links TRBV18 with TRBJ1-1; D unclear. Germline-derived CDR1 and CDR2 are KGHSH and LQKENI. The CDR3 runs 15 residues. The V gene lost 4 bases and the J gene lost 1 base, with 13 bases spanning the gap. The CDR3: CASSRVTVGNTEAFF. The CDR3 bases are TGTGCCAGCTCACGGGTGACTGTAGGGAACACTGAAGCTTTCTTT.

The chain couples TRBV19 to TRBJ1-2; 12 bases align to TRBD1. The CDR3 contains 14 residues. V was clipped by 2 bases and J by 8 bases; unmatched bases: 3. From germline, CDR1 is LNHDA and CDR2 SQIVND (reference sequence). CDR3 amino acids: CASSIRGQGAGYTF. The CDR3 bases are TGTGCCAGTAGTATACGGGGACAGGGGGCCGGCTACACCTTC.